Below, 21 T cell receptor beta chains from the same sample are listed, as sequenced in a study of CD8 T cells in ankylosing spondylitis. Study-wide results and caveats: Seemingly distinctive of ankylosing spondylitis blood was a TCR beta motif formed by eight highly homologous variants.

TCRdb used MiXCR to reprocess the 5' RACE reads, holding one entry per CDR3 protein. The sample gives about 500,000 distinct CDR3 sequences, approximately 5% of which show up once; approximately 4% is in the top ten. Antigens for these TCRs are unknown. The sequenced material came from blood, either unsorted or a sorted T cell fraction (not recorded which). The receptors here all came from a male donor with ankylosing spondylitis.

This clonotype was seen at least ten times. The chain carries TRBV7-8 and TRBJ1-1; 9 bases are shared with TRBD1. V lost 0 bases, J lost 0 bases, and 5 bases stayed unmatched. The CDR3 runs 17 residues. CDR1 and CDR2 (germline): SGHVS, FQNEAQ. The CDR3 sequence: CASSLAGQGGLNTEAFF. The CDR3 coding sequence is TGTGCCAGCAGCTTAGCGGGACAGGGAGGGTTGAACACTGAAGCTTTCTTT.

This clonotype showed up many times. This sequence joins TRBV5-1 and TRBJ2-5, with D maybe TRBD2 (5 bases). The V gene lost 4 bases and the J gene lost 4 bases, with 8 bases spanning the gap. Germline V gene sequence: CDR1 SGHRS, CDR2 YFSETQ. The CDR3 is made up of 12 amino acids. The CDR3 is CASSEGLETQYF. In DNA form, the CDR3 reads TGCGCCAGCAGCGAGGGCCTAGAGACCCAGTACTTC. The variable domain in full, with the rest retrieved from reference TRBV5-1 and TRBJ2-5, is KAGVTQTPRYLIKTRGQQVTLSCSPISGHRSVSWYQQTPGQGLQFLFEYFSETQRNKGNFPGRFSGRQFSNSRSEMNVSTLELGDSALYLCASSEGLETQYFGPGTRLLVL.

This clonotype has a count of ten or more. The J gene is TRBJ2-1, the V gene TRBV5-1; 10 bases agree with TRBD2. The CDR3 has 18 residues. J lost 2 bases, V lost 0 bases, and 8 bases had no gene match. Germline V gene lookup returns CDR1 SGHRS and CDR2 YFSETQ. The CDR3 bases are TGCGCCAGCAGCTTGGGGATTAGCGGGAGGCTCGCCTACAATGAGCAGTTCTTC. It yields the protein CASSLGISGRLAYNEQFF. Combining the CDR3 with reference TRBV5-1 and TRBJ2-1 gives the whole variable domain KAGVTQTPRYLIKTRGQQVTLSCSPISGHRSVSWYQQTPGQGLQFLFEYFSETQRNKGNFPGRFSGRQFSNSRSEMNVSTLELGDSALYLCASSLGISGRLAYNEQFFGPGTRLTVL.

This clonotype was recorded at least ten times. This chain joins TRBV11-2 and TRBJ1-1, with 9 nucleotides matching TRBD1. Germline CDR1 and CDR2: SGHAT and FQNNGV. The V and J ends lost 0 bases and 10 bases, in that order; junction bases with no gene match: 3. The CDR3 totals 13 residues. CDR3 DNA: TGTGCCAGCAGCTTAGATGGGACAGGGCGAGCTTTCTTT. Its protein product is CASSLDGTGRAFF.

In this sample, this clonotype turned up many times. The CDR3 is CASSSQETYGYTF. The CDR3 region has the DNA TGCGCCAGCAGCTCTCAGGAGACCTATGGCTACACCTTC. This chain joins TRBV5-1 and TRBJ1-2; no reliable D call. CDR1 and CDR2 (germline): SGHRS, YFSETQ. V was cut by 3 bases and J by 4 bases, with 10 bases left in between. The CDR3 length is 13 residues.

This clonotype appeared many times. The rearrangement uses TRBV11-2 and TRBJ2-7; no definite D call. The germline V gene has CDR1 SGHAT and CDR2 FQNNGV. The CDR3 consists of 14 residues. Trimming cost V 1 base and J 4 bases, with 11 bases left between them. In DNA, the CDR3 is TGTGCCAGCAGCTTAGGGGGTCGCTTGTACGAGCAGTACTTC. Translating gives CASSLGGRLYEQYF.

This clonotype was counted at least ten times. V is TRBV3-1 and J is TRBJ1-3, with TRBD1 as a possible D gene (6 bases). The CDR3 runs 16 residues. Germline CDR1 is LGHDT and CDR2 is YNNKEL (reference sequence). V lost 3 bases to trimming and J lost 0 bases, with 12 bases between them. The CDR3 sequence is CASSHTDRSSGNTIYF. CDR3 DNA sequence: TGTGCCAGCAGCCATACGGACAGAAGCTCTGGAAACACCATATATTTT.

This clonotype was seen more than once but under ten times. The chain uses TRBV3-1 and TRBJ2-1; D unresolved. V was clipped by 5 bases and J by 0 bases, with 17 bases between them. This CDR3 region has 17 residues. The germline CDR1 and CDR2 sequences are LGHDT and YNNKEL (reference sequence). The CDR3 loop reads CASSEQPLVHSYNEQFF. In DNA, the CDR3 is TGTGCCAGCAGCGAACAACCGCTGGTTCACTCCTACAATGAGCAGTTCTTC.

There are many counts of this clonotype. The chain couples TRBV7-3 to TRBJ2-5; D is uncertain. CDR1 is SGHTA, CDR2 FQGTGA, per germline. This CDR3 has 14 amino acids. Trimming shortened V by 5 bases and J by 1 base, and 11 bases separated the two germline ends. CDR3 in DNA: TGTGCCAGCAGCCGACGAGGCCTCCAAGAGACCCAGTACTTC. It yields the protein CASSRRGLQETQYF.

This clonotype was recorded many times. The chain is built from TRBV7-3 and TRBJ2-2; D gene unclear. The V gene's germline CDR1 is SGHTA and CDR2 FQGTGA. This CDR3 spans 12 amino acids. V lost 3 bases, J lost 4 bases, and 3 bases lay in between. CDR3 in amino acids: CASSFSTGELFF. CDR3 sequence (DNA): TGTGCCAGCAGCTTTTCCACCGGGGAGCTGTTTTTT. Filled out from reference TRBV7-3 and TRBJ2-2, the complete variable domain reads GAGVSQTPSNKVTEKGKYVELRCDPISGHTALYWYRQSLGQGPEFLIYFQGTGAADDSGLPNDRFFAVRPEGSVSTLKIQRTERGDSAVYLCASSFSTGELFFGEGSRLTVL.

This clonotype has a count of ten or more. The chain joins TRBV4-3 to TRBJ2-7; no clear D gene. V lost 1 base and J lost 6, with 10 bases in between. The CDR3 extends over 13 amino acids. CDR1 is LGHNA and CDR2 is YSLEER in the germline V gene. DNA for the CDR3: TGCGCCAGCAGCCAAGTTGGCGGATCCGAGCAGTACTTC. This sequence encodes CASSQVGGSEQYF.

This clonotype was found many times. This chain links TRBV27 with TRBJ1-5; D unclear. This CDR3 contains 14 residues. V lost 3 bases and J 9 bases, leaving 15 bases between the germline ends. CDR1 and CDR2 from the germline V gene are MNHEY and SMNVEV (reference sequence). The chain's CDR3 is CASSFGQDLGPQHF. Here the CDR3 DNA reads TGTGCCAGCAGTTTTGGGCAGGACTTAGGGCCCCAGCATTTT.

To note about this clonotype: At one of its ends the junction is not consistent with the germline gene, which may arise from a read error. J is TRBJ2-4 and V is TRBV2; either TRBD1 or TRBD2 may supply D (6 bases each). The CDR3 covers 19 residues. The germline CDR1 and CDR2 sequences are SNHLY and FYNNEI. Here the CDR3 reads CTSTAGHSKYTLAKNIQYF. For the CDR3, the DNA is TGTACCAGCACCGCGGGACATTCAAAGTATACCCTAGCCAAAAACATTCAGTACTTC.

This clonotype came up many times. The J gene is TRBJ1-1, the V gene TRBV7-2, with D perhaps TRBD1 (6 bases). Per germline, CDR1 SGHTA and CDR2 FQGNSA. Trimming shortened V by 7 bases and J by 8 bases, and 17 bases separated the two germline ends. The CDR3 totals 13 residues. CDR3 in amino acids: CASNLGQLREAFF. The CDR3 DNA reads TGTGCCAGCAACCTCGGACAGTTAAGGGAAGCTTTCTTT.

This clonotype was seen repeatedly, ten times or more. The chain links TRBV25-1 to TRBJ2-7; possibly TRBD2 for D (6 bases). The germline V gene has CDR1 MGHDK and CDR2 SYGVNS. There are 19 residues in the CDR3. Trimming left V 3 bases short and J 4 bases short, with 28 bases between. The CDR3, as DNA: TGTGCCAGCAGTGAGTCGGTCGGGCGGGGTTACCTCCCCCCTTACGAGCAGTACTTC. This gives the protein CASSESVGRGYLPPYEQYF.

This clonotype has just a few counts. The rearrangement joins TRBV7-9 to TRBJ2-6; possibly TRBD1 for D (5 bases). The CDR3 totals 16 residues. The germline gives CDR1 SEHNR, CDR2 FQNEAQ (reference sequence). The V and J ends lost 4 bases and 2 bases respectively, with 12 bases between them. CDR3: CASSSTFRAGANVLTF. The CDR3 DNA reads TGTGCCAGCAGCTCCACTTTCAGGGCTGGGGCCAACGTCCTGACTTTC.

This clonotype was counted at least ten times. The gene calls are TRBV9 and TRBJ2-1; no clear D gene. The CDR3 has 13 residues. Germline V lookup: CDR1 SGDLS, CDR2 YYNGEE. V lost 0 bases, J lost 8 bases, and 9 bases lay in between. The CDR3 loop reads CASSVAPGDEQFF. As DNA, the CDR3 is TGTGCCAGCAGCGTAGCACCTGGGGATGAGCAGTTCTTC.

The CDR3 is CAISSGLEGYGYTF. CDR3 nucleotide sequence: TGTGCCATCAGCTCTGGACTGGAAGGCTATGGCTACACCTTC. V gene TRBV5-3 combines with J gene TRBJ1-2; D ambiguous. TRBV5-3 is marked as an open reading frame, function uncertain. The CDR3 sequence is 14 residues long. The V end lost 9 bases, the J end lost 4 bases, and 19 bases lay between the germline ends.

This clonotype was seen ten or more times. The rearrangement links TRBV4-3 to TRBJ1-4, with D possibly matching TRBD1 (5 bases). Trimming left V 5 bases short and J 7 bases short, with 14 bases between. The germline V gene encodes CDR1 LGHNA and CDR2 YSLEER. The CDR3 length is 14 residues. Here the CDR3 DNA reads TGCGCCAGCAGCTTCGGGACCAGGAGTGAAAAACTGTTTTTT. Translating it yields CASSFGTRSEKLFF.

This clonotype was picked up many times. The rearrangement links TRBV29-1 to TRBJ1-2, with a tentative D call TRBD1 (6 bases). The CDR3 runs 16 residues. CDR1 SQVTM and CDR2 ANQGSEA come from the germline V gene. V shed 5 bases and J shed 7 bases, with 26 bases lying between them. The CDR3 region is CSVFPPKKTGFSGYTF. Written as DNA, the CDR3 is TGCAGCGTTTTCCCGCCGAAAAAGACAGGCTTTAGTGGCTACACCTTC.

This clonotype was observed many times. The gene calls are TRBV29-1 and TRBJ2-3; 7 bases align to TRBD1. With V trimmed by 6 bases and J by 6 bases, 9 bases remained unmatched. The CDR3 extends over 13 amino acids. CDR1 and CDR2 (germline): SQVTM, ANQGSEA. This CDR3 reads CSVGQASSDTQYF. The CDR3 nucleotides are TGCAGCGTCGGACAGGCCTCTTCGGATACGCAGTATTTT.